This T cell receptor beta chain originates from a study of T cell clones after liver transplantation. TCRdb's copy holds only in-frame clones and misses some; the assay was immunoSEQ multiplex PCR. The sample lists about 50,000 clones; 55% to 85% were seen once. Trimming cost V 6 bases and J 2 bases, with 10 bases left between them. The CDR3 length is 14 residues. The V gene's germline CDR1 is MNHEY and CDR2 SVGAGI. This specimen consisted of CD4+ T cells from blood, obtained approximately 52 months after liver transplant. The receptor was isolated from a human patient who received a liver transplant. Some T cells may trace back to the graft donor. V is TRBV6-5 and J is TRBJ2-2; D remains unclear. CDR3 sequence reads: CASRPDRNTGELFF. Here the CDR3 DNA reads TGTGCCAGCAGACCAGACCGCAACACCGGGGAGCTGTTTTTT.